This TCR beta chain came from a study of blood T cell repertoires in COVID-19 (dated by TCRdb to 2020 to 2022). About the study as a whole: The collaborator samples originated in the United States, Italy and Spain and spanned the acute and convalescent phases of COVID-19. Where available, HLA class I and class II types were obtained from metadata supplied by the sample provider rather than from assay-based typing. A freely available public database, intended as a resource for researchers studying the immune response to SARS-CoV-2, is where the repertoires were released. The prospective study material was composed of cDNA or gDNA derived from T cells, B-cell-depleted T cells, or PBMCs. The samples were drawn from the first 160 participants of the ongoing ImmuneRACE study and from about 1,200 subjects provided by 6 global collaborators. Deeply sampled blood TCRbeta repertoires from subjects exposed to, actively infected with, or recovered from COVID-19 were included in the dataset. A de-identified subject ID, COVID-19 status, age in years and sex were almost always included in the sample metadata.

One collaborating source in Seattle enrolled patients while the patients were actively infected and followed the patients over time throughout the course of disease. Each collaborating institution followed its own protocols to collect whole blood in K2EDTA tubes. For TCRbeta analysis, collaborators shipped samples in one of three forms: frozen whole blood, isolated PBMCs, or DNA extracted from either of those sample types. Trimming takes 6 bases off V and 6 bases off J; junction bases not matched to a gene: 9. In the germline V gene, CDR1 corresponds to MGHDK and CDR2 to SYGVNS. Including the terminal cysteine and phenylalanine, the CDR3 comprises 14 residues. Of all the DNA, just the CDR3 is kept, 42 bases in frame from base 1. The immunoSEQ Assay, a bias-controlled multiplex PCR, was used to amplify TCRbeta CDR3 regions from genomic DNA. In the source study's methods: Nucleated cell counts per sample were estimated from amplification of reference gene primers within the assay. To quantify the absolute abundance of each unique TCRbeta CDR3 rearrangement, sequence reads were collapsed and filtered. Productive Simpson clonality was computed per sample as the square root of Simpson's diversity index over productive rearrangements. TCRdb mirrors the immuneACCESS table, restricted to in-frame sequences. Some clones are absent from its copies; in checked studies, under half trace to an unresolved V gene, and the reason for the others is unknown. V, J and clone size reflect that table, while D and trimming were determined from the DNA. Within this sample are some 270,000 clones, with 90% of them counted one time only. Approximately 2.3% of the sample is in the top ten clones.

Details on this clone: This receptor's antigen is unknown. Base quality data are lacking; no much larger clone is found one base away.

The full study reports these points: The quantity of clinical and demographic metadata differed by source and by participant and was supplied without curation.

The sequenced material came from peripheral blood. The rearranged segments are TRBV25-1 and TRBJ2-7, with 9 bases matching TRBD1. The clonotype was recovered from a woman in her sixties with COVID-19, enrolled during active disease. The DNA reads as follows: TGTGCCAGCAGCCTGGGACAGGGCCCTTCCGAGCAGTACTTC. This translates into CASSLGQGPSEQYF.